Reported below is one T cell receptor beta chain. TCRdb's table, derived via immunoSEQ multiplex PCR, lists solely in-frame clones and lacks some. The sample has roughly 200,000 clones; just under 90% are singletons. This entry comes from a study of blood T cell repertoires in COVID-19. Study summary: From the United States, Italy and Spain came samples of acute and convalescent COVID-19.

There are 12 residues in the CDR3. V lost 3 bases and J lost 5, with 5 bases in between. Germline-derived CDR1 and CDR2 are MGHRA and YSYEKL. Sequencing used PBMCs or T cells enriched from blood (not recorded which). V gene TRBV4-1 combines with J gene TRBJ2-1; D is unclear. The TCR sequence derives from a woman in her twenties or thirties with acute COVID-19. The DNA of the CDR3 is TGCGCCAGCAGCCACCTCGACAATGAGCAGTTCTTC. It encodes CASSHLDNEQFF.